This T cell receptor beta chain originates from a study of T-cell reconstitution after alpha-beta-depleted transplantation in children. Unique molecular identifiers were used in preparing the TCRbeta library. In TCRdb, the PCR reads were re-called with MiXCR into one record per CDR3 protein. The table has approximately 490,000 distinct CDR3 sequences, approximately 13% seen once. J was trimmed by 8 bases and V by 1 base; bases with no gene match: 10. Germline lookup yields CDR1 SGHRS and CDR2 YFSETQ. The CDR3 has 16 residues. This receptor was obtained from a human donor who donated a stem cell graft to a child with combined immunodeficiency. The sample consisted of PBMCs from the stem cell graft donor, taken from the stem cell graft. V gene TRBV5-1 combines with J gene TRBJ2-1; 9 nucleotides line up with TRBD2. The CDR3 coding sequence is TGCGCCAGCAGCTTGTTCCTAGCGGGAATTTTCGATGAGCAGTTCTTC. It codes for CASSLFLAGIFDEQFF.